What follows are 11 T cell receptor beta chains derived from one specimen sequenced in a study of T cells in Graves' hyperthyroidism and ophthalmopathy. Regions amplified from RNA transcripts were the TCR beta CDR3 regions. The TCR CDR3 first-round RT-PCR relied on the HTBI primer set. TCRdb recomputed calls from the multiplex PCR reads with MiXCR, one row per CDR3 protein. Seen here are a few hundred thousand distinct CDR3 sequences, roughly 14% observed once, and the top ten hold 7.5% to 8%. The material sequenced was blood. These receptors were taken from a woman younger than 35 with Graves' hyperthyroidism.

This clonotype was seen many times. The chain employs TRBV3-1 and TRBJ2-1, with 10 nucleotides matching TRBD1. With 7 bases clipped from V and 9 bases from J, the junction kept 6 bases outside the gene matches. Germline V gene data show CDR1 as LGHDT and CDR2 as YNNKEL (reference sequence). The CDR3 length is 13 residues. Here the CDR3 DNA reads TGTGCCAGCACCGCGACAGGGGGCAGTGAGCAGTTCTTC. Translation: CASTATGGSEQFF.

Remarks on this clonotype: A much more abundant neighbour one base away suggests this may be a read error. This rearrangement joins TRBV10-3 to TRBJ1-4; D call uncertain. CDR3 length: 15 residues. Germline V gives CDR1 ENHRY, CDR2 SYGVKD. The CDR3 loop reads CAICESKATSEKLFF. Here the CDR3 DNA reads TGTGCCATCTGTGAGTCAAAGGCAACCTCCGAAAAACTGTTTTTT.

This clonotype has a count of ten or more. For the CDR3, the DNA is TGCGCCAGCAGCTTGGCCGTTGGGGCAGGGGGCTCCGGTGAGCAGTTCTTC. It specifies CASSLAVGAGGSGEQFF. This rearrangement joins TRBV5-1 to TRBJ2-1; 8 bases map to TRBD1. The ends lost 0 bases at V and 9 bases at J; junction bases unmatched: 14. CDR1 is SGHRS and CDR2 is YFSETQ in the germline V gene. This CDR3 is built from 17 residues.

The table lists this clonotype with a few counts. A much larger clone lies one base from this, so it may be a read error. The rearrangement uses TRBV5-6 and TRBJ2-5; tentative D call: TRBD2 (5 bases). Germline-derived CDR1 and CDR2 are SGHDT and YYEEEE. The CDR3 has 14 amino acids. CDR3 region: CASSKTGPGETRYF. The CDR3 region has the DNA TGTGCCAGCAGCAAAACTGGCCCCGGGGAGACCCGGTACTTC. The variable domain in full, completed from reference TRBV5-6 and TRBJ2-5, reads DAGVTQSPTHLIKTRGQQVTLRCSPKSGHDTVSWYQQALGQGPQFIFQYYEEEERQRGNFPDRFSGHQFPNYSSELNVNALLLGDSALYLCASSKTGPGETRYFGPGTRLLVL.

The sample holds many counts of this clonotype. V usage is TRBV11-3 and J usage is TRBJ2-7, with D possibly TRBD2 on 5 matching bases. Trimming took 5 bases from V and 6 from J, leaving 14 bases between them. Per the germline V gene, CDR1 is SGHNT and CDR2 is YENEEA. The CDR3 totals 13 residues. CDR3 in DNA: TGTGCCAGCAGCCCAGACCGGGGTGGCGAGCAGTACTTC. This gives the protein CASSPDRGGEQYF.

At least ten counts were recorded for this clonotype. V usage is TRBV7-2 and J usage is TRBJ2-7; D not resolved. CDR1 and CDR2 (germline): SGHTA, FQGNSA. This CDR3 has 13 amino acids. V lost 1 base and J lost 3, with 7 bases in between. The CDR3, as DNA: TGTGCCAGCAGCTTAGGGGCCCTCTACGAGCAGTACTTC. It encodes CASSLGALYEQYF.

The J gene is TRBJ2-7, the V gene TRBV3-1; TRBD2 aligns across 8 bases. The CDR3 totals 17 residues. The ends lost 0 bases at V and 7 bases at J; junction bases unmatched: 14. Germline values: CDR1 LGHDT, CDR2 YNNKEL (reference sequence). The CDR3 sequence: CASSQDRASGWTVEQYF. CDR3 DNA sequence: TGTGCCAGCAGCCAAGATAGGGCTAGCGGGTGGACTGTAGAGCAGTACTTC.

This clonotype was recorded a few times. The gene calls are TRBV10-3 and TRBJ2-5; TRBD1 aligns across 7 bases. The CDR3 runs to 13 residues. V lost 6 bases, J lost 1 base, and 2 bases stayed unmatched. Germline V gives CDR1 ENHRY, CDR2 SYGVKD. The CDR3 protein is CAISWDSQETQYF. For the CDR3, the DNA is TGTGCCATCAGCTGGGACAGCCAAGAGACCCAGTACTTC.

This clonotype has a count of ten or more. This rearrangement joins TRBV5-1 to TRBJ2-1; TRBD2 aligns across 8 bases. The length of the CDR3 is 16 residues. The V gene end was trimmed by 0 bases and the J gene end by 10 bases; junction bases not matched to a gene: 12. From germline, CDR1 is SGHRS and CDR2 YFSETQ. The CDR3 DNA follows: TGCGCCAGCAGCTTGGTAGTCGGGGGGCCTAGCGGGGAGCAGTTCTTC. It encodes CASSLVVGGPSGEQFF.

This clonotype was picked up one time. A clone one base away is much larger, so this may be a read error. The chain is built from TRBV6-2 or TRBV6-3 and TRBJ2-3, with 7 bases identical to TRBD2. The V and J ends lost 7 bases and 8 bases, in that order; junction bases with no gene match: 3. There are 11 residues in the CDR3. Germline V CDR1 and CDR2: MNHEY, SVGEGT. For the CDR3, the DNA is TGTGCCAGCACATCGGGAGGTACGCAGTATTTT. Its translation: CASTSGGTQYF.

This clonotype was detected ten times or more. The chain has TRBV20-1 and TRBJ2-7; D is perhaps TRBD2 (5 bases). In germline, CDR1 is DFQATT, CDR2 SNEGSKA (reference sequence). V was cut by 6 bases and J by 6 bases, with 12 bases left in between. The CDR3 is made up of 11 amino acids. The CDR3 DNA follows: TGCAGTGCCCGGACTCGTGGCGAGCAGTACTTC. Amino acids: CSARTRGEQYF.